The clone carrying this T cell receptor beta chain has more than one count but fewer than ten. The antigen remains unidentified. These data are taken from a study of T cell repertoires in cytomegalovirus infection. Study-wide context: Public TCR beta signature analysis indicated the presence of both CMV infection and matching HLA type.

From germline, CDR1 is MNHNS and CDR2 SASEGT. The CDR3 length is 16 residues. Between the trimmed V and J ends, which lost 8 bases and 4 bases, there was a span of 21 bases. From the reads, TCRdb called clonotypes with MiXCR, one entry per CDR3 protein. The table includes about half a million distinct CDR3 sequences, around 35% detected once. V is TRBV6-1 and J is TRBJ2-1, with D possibly TRBD2 on 6 matching bases. The TCR originated in a human donor in good health (CMV status not recorded). Some clones in this sample may be carry-over from other donors' samples. Sequencing was performed on cultured PBMCs, taken from culture after CMV antigen stimulation. This CDR3 reads CASYELWAGSYNEQFF. DNA of the CDR3: TGTGCCAGCTACGAGTTATGGGCGGGATCTTACAATGAGCAGTTCTTC.